These 15 T cell receptor beta chains came from one sample sequenced in a study of OX40 agonist ivuxolimab in advanced cancers. Profiled with immunoSEQ multiplex PCR; TCRdb holds only in-frame clones, not every one. Of tens of thousands of clones listed, over 80% were seen once; the top ten hold 3% to 3.5%. The source material was CD4+ or CD8+ T cells sorted from blood, sampled in a trial of the OX40 agonist ivuxolimab. These receptors all come from an adult with an advanced solid tumor such as melanoma, head and neck, liver or kidney cancer.

The rearrangement uses TRBV7-2 and TRBJ2-3; the match to TRBD2 covers 9 bases. The CDR3 extends over 15 amino acids. From germline, CDR1 is SGHTA and CDR2 FQGNSA. V shed 7 bases and J 8 bases; nucleotides not matched to a gene: 13. The CDR3: CASTPTSGSLRTQYF. CDR3 DNA: TGTGCCAGCACCCCGACTAGCGGTTCTCTTCGTACGCAGTATTTT.

The CDR3: CASSPVYSNQPQHF. CDR3 nucleotides: TGTGCCAGCAGCCCAGTATATAGCAATCAGCCCCAGCATTTT. This chain links TRBV28 with TRBJ1-5; unclear D gene. The CDR3 spans 14 residues. CDR1 MDHEN and CDR2 SYDVKM come from the germline V gene. V lost 6 bases and J lost 0, with 9 bases in between.

The V and J genes are TRBV19 and TRBJ1-3; a possible D gene is TRBD1 (6 bases). The V end was cut by 3 bases, the J end by 0 bases, with 9 bases between. Germline V CDR1 and CDR2: LNHDA, SQIVND (reference sequence). This CDR3 has 15 residues. The chain's CDR3 is CASSIGQSSGNTIYF. CDR3 bases: TGTGCCAGTAGTATCGGACAGAGCTCTGGAAACACCATATATTTT.

This rearrangement joins TRBV20-1 to TRBJ2-5, with 10 bases matching TRBD2. The CDR3 length is 11 residues. Germline trimming cut 8 bases from V and 4 bases from J; bases unmatched to any gene: 1. Per germline, CDR1 DFQATT and CDR2 SNEGSKA (reference sequence). The CDR3 spells CSRLAGETQYF. The CDR3, as DNA: TGCAGTAGACTAGCGGGAGAGACCCAGTACTTC.

The rearrangement links TRBV28 to TRBJ2-1; TRBD1 aligns across 7 bases. Germline loops: CDR1 MDHEN, CDR2 SYDVKM. After removal of 6 bases from V and 9 bases from J, the junction contained 11 bases not matched to a gene. The CDR3 runs to 14 residues. The CDR3: CASRTIQGRGEQFF. In nucleotides, the CDR3 is TGTGCCAGCAGAACTATACAGGGGCGCGGTGAGCAGTTCTTC.

V and J are TRBV11-2 and TRBJ2-1; D unclear. CDR1 is SGHAT, CDR2 FQNNGV, per germline. V was clipped by 1 base and J by 6 bases, with 4 bases between them. The CDR3 consists of 12 residues. The CDR3 protein is CASSLGANEQFF. The DNA of the CDR3 is TGTGCCAGCAGCTTAGGAGCCAATGAGCAGTTCTTC.

The CDR3 protein is CASSMGQGAGGELFF. The DNA of the CDR3 is TGTGCCAGCAGCATGGGACAGGGGGCCGGCGGGGAGCTGTTTTTT. V gene TRBV11-2 combines with J gene TRBJ2-2, with 12 bases fitting TRBD1. Germline lookup yields CDR1 SGHAT and CDR2 FQNNGV. CDR3 length equals 15 residues. J was trimmed by 7 bases and V by 5 bases; bases with no gene match: 5.

The chain recombines TRBV14 with TRBJ1-2, with D tentatively TRBD1 (6 bases). CDR1 SGHDN and CDR2 FVKESK come from the germline V gene. V was cut by 2 bases and J by 8 bases, with 12 bases left in between. The CDR3 is 13 amino acids. This CDR3 reads CASSQPQGAGYTF. For the CDR3, the DNA is TGTGCCAGCAGCCAACCACAGGGTGCGGGCTACACCTTC.

V and J are TRBV7-6 and TRBJ2-5; TRBD1 matches at 8 bases. J was trimmed by 2 bases and V by 5 bases; bases with no gene match: 7. The germline CDR1 and CDR2 sequences are SGHVS and FNYEAQ. The CDR3 loop spans 15 amino acids. The DNA for the CDR3 is TGTGCCAGCAGCCAGACAGGGGCGATTCAAGAGACCCAGTACTTC. The encoded protein is CASSQTGAIQETQYF. Looking up the rest from reference TRBV7-6 and TRBJ2-5 gives the full variable domain: GAGVSQSPRYKVTKRGQDVALRCDPISGHVSLYWYRQALGQGPEFLTYFNYEAQQDKSGLPNDRFSAERPEGSISTLTIQRTEQRDSAMYRCASSQTGAIQETQYFGPGTRLLVL.

The rearrangement uses TRBV30 and TRBJ2-7; D is undetermined. The germline V and J ends were trimmed by 6 bases and 7 bases, with 16 bases remaining between them. Germline V CDR1 and CDR2: GTSNPN, SVGIG (reference sequence). This CDR3 is built from 12 residues. This CDR3 is CACSSPTREQYF. CDR3 bases: TGTGCCTGTTCGAGCCCTACCAGGGAGCAGTACTTC.

The gene calls are TRBV5-4 and TRBJ2-7, with TRBD1 identical over 8 bases. CDR1 SGHNT and CDR2 YYREEE come from the germline V gene (reference sequence). This CDR3 contains 14 residues. After removal of 0 bases from V and 7 bases from J, the junction contained 6 bases not matched to a gene. CDR3: CASSLAGTGLEQYF. CDR3 nucleotides: TGTGCCAGCAGCTTGGCCGGGACAGGACTTGAGCAGTACTTC.

The chain is built from TRBV14 and TRBJ2-1; 8 bases line up with TRBD1. V was pared by 3 bases and J by 4 bases, with 8 bases of the junction left unmatched. The CDR3 has 16 residues. Looked up from germline, CDR1 is SGHDN and CDR2 is FVKESK. The CDR3 sequence is CASSHSSRGRYNEQFF. The CDR3 region has the DNA TGTGCCAGCAGCCACTCATCCAGGGGGCGGTACAATGAGCAGTTCTTC.

The gene calls are TRBV6-6 and TRBJ2-1; D unresolved. Trimming cost V 7 bases and J 10 bases, with 11 bases left between them. CDR3 length equals 11 residues. The germline gives CDR1 MNHNY, CDR2 SVGAGI (reference sequence). The chain's CDR3 is CASTGAREQFF. The CDR3 DNA is TGTGCCAGCACCGGCGCGAGGGAGCAGTTCTTC.

The rearrangement links TRBV5-4 to TRBJ2-2; 13 bases agree with TRBD2. Germline CDR1 reads SGHNT; CDR2 reads YYREEE (reference sequence). The CDR3 length is 18 residues. Trimming at V came to 2 bases and at J to 7 bases, leaving 11 bases not matched to a gene. The CDR3 region is CASSLPQTSGRFDGELFF. The CDR3 nucleotides read TGTGCCAGCAGCTTACCCCAGACTAGCGGGAGGTTTGACGGGGAGCTGTTTTTT.

To note about this clone: The same CDR3 is also encoded by other DNA sequences in this sample. The V gene is TRBV6-1, the J gene TRBJ2-7; TRBD2 matches at 8 bases. J was trimmed by 3 bases and V by 0 bases; bases with no gene match: 1. CDR1 and CDR2 (germline): MNHNS, SASEGT. This CDR3 has 14 residues. CDR3 sequence: CASSEALADYEQYF. In DNA form, the CDR3 reads TGTGCCAGCAGTGAAGCACTAGCGGACTACGAGCAGTACTTC.